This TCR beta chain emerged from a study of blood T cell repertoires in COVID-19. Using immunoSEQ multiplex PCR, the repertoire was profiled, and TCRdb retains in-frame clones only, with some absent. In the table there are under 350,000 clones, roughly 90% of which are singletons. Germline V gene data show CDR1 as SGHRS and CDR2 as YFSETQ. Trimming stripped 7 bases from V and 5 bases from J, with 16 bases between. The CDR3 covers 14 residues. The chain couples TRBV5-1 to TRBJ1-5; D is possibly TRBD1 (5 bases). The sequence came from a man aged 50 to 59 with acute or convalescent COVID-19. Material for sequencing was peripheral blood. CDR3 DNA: TGCGCCAGCTCCAGCCTGGGGCTGGATCAGCCCCAGCATTTT. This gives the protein CASSSLGLDQPQHF. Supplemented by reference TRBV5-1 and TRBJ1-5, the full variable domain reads KAGVTQTPRYLIKTRGQQVTLSCSPISGHRSVSWYQQTPGQGLQFLFEYFSETQRNKGNFPGRFSGRQFSNSRSEMNVSTLELGDSALYLCASSSLGLDQPQHFGDGTRLSIL.